This T cell receptor (beta chain) was recovered during a study of Ad26.COV2.S vaccination and SARS-CoV-2 variants. The repertoire was sequenced with immunoSEQ multiplex PCR; TCRdb's copy has only in-frame clones and lacks some. Of hundreds of thousands of clones listed, 89% are singletons. Study outcomes and limitations: Marked by substantial breadth, spike-specific CD8+ and CD4+ T cell responses were reportedly seen after vaccination.

A remark on this clone: Antigen: not known.

Treatment described: around 19 received Ad26.COV2.S at low or high dose, single or two shots; roughly five received placebo; per-sample allocation not given. Sample collection was performed on day 63 after the first vaccine or placebo injection. In Boston, an adult donor aged 18-55 years took part. The sample in question was peripheral blood, obtained in a trial of Ad26.COV2.S vaccine versus placebo. The TCR comes from a person aged 18-65 years who received the Ad26.COV2.S COVID-19 vaccine or a placebo.

The CDR3 is CASSGGWGGEKLFF. The CDR3 nucleotides read TGTGCCAGCAGTGGGGGATGGGGCGGCGAAAAACTGTTTTTT. The chain uses TRBV2 and TRBJ1-4; perhaps TRBD1 as D (5 bases). The CDR3 consists of 14 residues. CDR1 is SNHLY and CDR2 is FYNNEI in the germline V gene. V dropped 4 bases and J dropped 8 bases, with 14 bases sitting between them. Drawing the rest from reference TRBV2 and TRBJ1-4, the complete variable domain is EPEVTQTPSHQVTQMGQEVILRCVPISNHLYFYWYRQILGQKVEFLVSFYNNEISEKSEIFDDQFSVERPDGSNFTLKIRSTKLEDSAMYFCASSGGWGGEKLFFGSGTQLSVL.